These 30 T cell receptor beta chains were sequenced from one sample in a study of molecular identifiers for immune sequencing clone quantification. In TCRdb, the PCR reads were re-called with MiXCR into one record per CDR3 protein. This table has about 320,000 distinct CDR3 sequences, about 22% appearing once. The sample consisted of naive CD8+ T cells from blood, with Jurkat cell RNA spiked in. Noted subset: FACS-sorted CD8+CD4-CCR7+CD45RA+ naive T cells. The source of these receptors is a human donor in good health. Some libraries in this study had Jurkat cell RNA spiked in.

This clonotype was counted at least ten times. V is TRBV12-3 or TRBV12-4 and J is TRBJ1-5; 8 bases agree with TRBD1. Unmatched junction bases numbered 6, after V lost 3 bases and J lost 5 bases. The CDR3 is 15 residues long. CDR3 sequence: CASSFGRGLDQPQHF. The CDR3 DNA sequence: TGTGCCAGCAGTTTCGGCAGGGGGCTTGATCAGCCCCAGCATTTT.

Worth noting for this clonotype: A much larger clone differs by one base, so this may be a read error. As the CDR3 is not closed by the conserved phenylalanine or tryptophan, this likely results from a read error. The DNA is left out, because the CDR3 cannot be placed on it with certainty; the CDR3 is given as TCRdb lists it. The chain couples TRBV2 to TRBJ2-7; the D call TRBD2 from the table was never checked on the DNA. The germline CDR1 and CDR2 sequences are SNHLY and FYNNEI. The CDR3 length is 11 residues, termini included. CDR3 region: CACRTSEYDLL.

This clonotype has a count of ten or more. The V and J genes are TRBV6-5 and TRBJ2-1, with D unresolved. Germline values: CDR1 MNHEY, CDR2 SVGAGI. The CDR3 is 15 residues long. Between the trimmed V and J ends, which lost 2 bases and 5 bases, there was a span of 13 bases. As DNA, the CDR3 is TGTGCCAGCAGTTACAGTCCGGGCCCCCACAATGAGCAGTTCTTC. Its translation: CASSYSPGPHNEQFF.

This clonotype has at least ten counts. The V call is TRBV19, the J call TRBJ1-1, with a weak D call TRBD1 (6 bases). Germline V gene sequence: CDR1 LNHDA, CDR2 SQIVND (reference sequence). The CDR3 is 13 amino acids. DNA of the CDR3: TGTGCTTCGATAAGGGGGATGAACACTGAAGCTTTCTTT. It codes for CASIRGMNTEAFF.

This clonotype was picked up many times. The V gene is TRBV15, the J gene TRBJ2-5; D not resolved. The CDR3 length is 15 residues. Germline V gene sequence: CDR1 LNHNV, CDR2 YYDKDF (reference sequence). The V end lost 3 bases, the J end lost 0 bases, and 11 bases lay between the germline ends. The CDR3 here is CATSSLPMYQETQYF. The CDR3 bases are TGTGCCACCAGCAGTTTACCTATGTACCAAGAGACCCAGTACTTC.

This clonotype was counted at least ten times. This sequence joins TRBV29-1 and TRBJ2-1, with 8 bases identical to TRBD2. Trimming at V came to 1 base and at J to 11 bases, leaving 7 bases not matched to a gene. The CDR3 extends over 13 amino acids. CDR1 SQVTM and CDR2 ANQGSEA come from the germline V gene. CDR3 coding DNA: TGCAGCGTTGAAGGGACTAGCAGCGCTAAGCAGTTCTTC. Amino acid sequence: CSVEGTSSAKQFF.

In its sample, this clonotype was seen a few times. The genes are TRBV12-3 or TRBV12-4 and TRBJ2-5; 9 positions match TRBD2. The ends lost 2 bases at V and 1 base at J; junction bases unmatched: 2. CDR3 length: 15 residues. The CDR3 loop reads CASSLQTSGQETQYF. The CDR3 DNA reads as TGTGCCAGCAGTTTACAGACTAGCGGCCAAGAGACCCAGTACTTC.

This chain uses TRBV27 with TRBJ2-1, with 10 bases identical to TRBD2. The CDR3 consists of 14 residues. V lost 3 bases, J lost 8 bases, and 4 bases stayed unmatched. Germline V lookup: CDR1 MNHEY, CDR2 SMNVEV (reference sequence). For the CDR3, the DNA is TGTGCCAGCAGTTTTACACTAGCGGGATATGAGCAGTTCTTC. This sequence encodes CASSFTLAGYEQFF.

This chain joins TRBV5-1 and TRBJ2-7; D call uncertain. Germline values: CDR1 SGHRS, CDR2 YFSETQ. There are 15 residues in the CDR3. Deletions cut 0 bases from V and 1 base from J, with 11 bases between. The CDR3 bases are TGCGCCAGCAGCTTGGCCGTGCTCCAATCCTACGAGCAGTACTTC. Protein: CASSLAVLQSYEQYF.

The chain employs TRBV6-2 or TRBV6-3 and TRBJ2-3; 8 bases agree with TRBD2. Trimming at V came to 3 bases and at J to 2 bases, leaving 10 bases not matched to a gene. Looked up from germline, CDR1 is MNHEY and CDR2 is SVGEGT. The CDR3 runs 17 residues. This chain's CDR3 is CASSYPPGLGLTDTQYF. The CDR3 DNA is TGTGCCAGCAGTTATCCTCCGGGACTAGGTCTCACAGATACGCAGTATTTT.

This clonotype was seen a handful of times. V gene TRBV4-1 combines with J gene TRBJ2-1, with 7 bases lining up with TRBD2. CDR3 size: 17 residues. V shed 0 bases and J 6 bases; nucleotides not matched to a gene: 11. The V gene's germline CDR1 is MGHRA and CDR2 YSYEKL. The CDR3 coding sequence is TGCGCCAGCAGCCAAGATAAGGGAGGGCTAGCTGGCAATGAGCAGTTCTTC. This encodes CASSQDKGGLAGNEQFF.

Concerning this clonotype: A much larger clone differs from this one at a single base, so this may be a read error. CDR3 DNA sequence: TGTGCCTGCAGCAACATGAACACTGAAGCTTTCTTT. Translating it yields CACSNMNTEAFF. The V gene is TRBV12-3 or TRBV12-4, the J gene TRBJ1-1; no firm D call. CDR3 size: 12 residues.

In the case of this clonotype: This sequence may be a read error, since a much larger clone differs from it by one base. This chain connects TRBV28 to TRBJ2-3; D perhaps matches TRBD2 (5 bases). Germline lookup yields CDR1 MDHEN and CDR2 SYDVKM. V shed 5 bases and J shed 5 bases, with 14 bases lying between them. CDR3 length equals 14 residues. As DNA, the CDR3 is TGTGCCAGCAGTCCCGAGCGAGGGATAGATACGCAGTATTTT. Translated: CASSPERGIDTQYF.

This clonotype was seen ten or more times. The chain is built from TRBV9 and TRBJ2-5; 7 bases fit TRBD1. The V gene's germline CDR1 is SGDLS and CDR2 YYNGEE. CDR3 length: 15 amino acids. V lost 3 bases to trimming and J lost 1 base; unmatched junction nucleotides: 6. Here the CDR3 reads CASSAEGQIQETQYF. CDR3 nucleotide sequence: TGTGCCAGCAGCGCCGAGGGACAGATCCAAGAGACCCAGTACTTC.

This clonotype was detected many times. The chain joins TRBV6-5 to TRBJ1-2; TRBD1 matches 9 bases. Trimming took 6 bases from V and 3 from J; bases not matched to a gene: 5. This CDR3 region has 14 residues. Per germline, CDR1 MNHEY and CDR2 SVGAGI. The CDR3 reads CASRTQGADYGYTF. CDR3 nucleotide sequence: TGTGCCAGCAGAACACAGGGGGCAGACTATGGCTACACCTTC.

The chain carries TRBV7-9 and TRBJ2-7; possible D gene TRBD1, 6 bases. Trimming removed 3 bases at V and 3 bases at J, with 18 bases between. CDR1 SEHNR and CDR2 FQNEAQ come from the germline V gene (reference sequence). The CDR3 spans 16 residues. DNA for the CDR3: TGTGCCAGCAGCTTTGAATTGGACAGAAACCTCTACGAGCAGTACTTC. It translates to CASSFELDRNLYEQYF.

This clonotype was observed at least ten times. The chain uses TRBV5-5 and TRBJ2-7; D assignment may be TRBD1 or TRBD2 (5 bases each). This CDR3 spans 15 amino acids. Trimming left V 3 bases short and J 2 bases short, with 15 bases between. Germline CDR1 is SGHKS and CDR2 is YYEKEE (reference sequence). CDR3: CASSSQGSSAYEQYF. The CDR3 nucleotides are TGTGCCAGCAGCTCCCAGGGCAGTAGCGCCTACGAGCAGTACTTC.

About this clonotype itself: A much larger clone differs by one base, so this may be a read error. V is TRBV29-1 and J is TRBJ1-2; D remains ambiguous. The V gene's germline CDR1 is SQVTM and CDR2 ANQGSEA. V dropped 6 bases and J dropped 3 bases, with 17 bases sitting between them. There are 14 residues in the CDR3. As DNA, the CDR3 is TGCAGCGTCGACCGGGTCAACAAACACTATGGCTACACCTTC. Translating gives CSVDRVNKHYGYTF.

This clonotype has only a few counts. The rearrangement joins TRBV10-3 to TRBJ1-1; 7 nucleotides line up with TRBD1. The V and J ends lost 6 bases and 3 bases, in that order; junction bases with no gene match: 1. Looked up from germline, CDR1 is ENHRY and CDR2 is SYGVKD. This CDR3 is 12 amino acids long. Here the CDR3 reads CAIRQGYTEAFF. The CDR3 DNA is TGTGCCATCAGACAGGGGTACACTGAAGCTTTCTTT.

This clonotype was seen a few times. The chain has TRBV20-1 and TRBJ2-7, with 9 positions matching TRBD2. Germline lookup yields CDR1 DFQATT and CDR2 SNEGSKA (reference sequence). The CDR3 extends over 15 amino acids. J gave up 5 bases and V 0 bases, and 8 bases lay outside the gene matches. CDR3 nucleotides: TGCAGTGCTAGAGATCGAGGACTAGCGAGGGACGAGCAGTACTTC. Its protein is CSARDRGLARDEQYF.

This clonotype was recorded once. This may stem from a read error, because a much larger clone lies one nucleotide away. CDR3 amino acids: CAGSLVASGRRRTGELFF. The CDR3 DNA sequence: TGTGCCGGCAGCTTAGTAGCTAGCGGGAGGCGACGTACCGGGGAGCTGTTTTTT. V and J are TRBV7-6 and TRBJ2-2; the match to TRBD2 covers 11 bases. The CDR3 runs 18 residues. Germline V gene sequence: CDR1 SGHVS, CDR2 FNYEAQ. Full variable domain (outside the CDR3, taken from reference TRBV7-6 and TRBJ2-2): GAGVSQSPRYKVTKRGQDVALRCDPISGHVSLYWYRQALGQGPEFLTYFNYEAQQDKSGLPNDRFSAERPEGSISTLTIQRTEQRDSAMYRCAGSLVASGRRRTGELFFGEGSRLTVL.

This clonotype was observed many times. CDR3 residues: CASSLVGQGSNQPQHF. CDR3 sequence (DNA): TGTGCCAGCAGCTTGGTCGGGCAGGGGAGCAATCAGCCCCAGCATTTT. The chain uses TRBV5-5 and TRBJ1-5, with D perhaps matching TRBD1 (6 bases). In germline, CDR1 is SGHKS, CDR2 YYEKEE (reference sequence). This CDR3 region has 16 residues. V gave up 0 bases and J gave up 1 base, with 11 bases separating them.

There are many counts of this clonotype. The rearrangement uses TRBV12-3 or TRBV12-4 and TRBJ2-1, with 10 bases fitting TRBD1. Trimming removed 5 bases from V and 7 bases from J; junction bases left unmatched: 11. CDR3 size: 16 residues. The CDR3: CASSDSSDRGLNEQFF. The CDR3 DNA reads TGTGCCAGCAGTGACTCGAGTGACAGGGGGCTTAATGAGCAGTTCTTC.

At least ten counts were recorded for this clonotype. The rearrangement uses TRBV30 and TRBJ1-1; D is undetermined. CDR1 and CDR2 (germline): GTSNPN, SVGIG (reference sequence). The CDR3 is 12 amino acids. The V end lost 2 bases, the J end lost 4 bases, and 8 bases lay between the germline ends. For the CDR3, the DNA is TGTGCCTGGAGTCCCTCTTCCACTGAAGCTTTCTTT. Translated: CAWSPSSTEAFF.

This clonotype was seen more than once but under ten times. CDR3 loop: CASSQRWENQPQHF. DNA for the CDR3: TGTGCCAGCAGCCAGAGATGGGAGAATCAGCCCCAGCATTTT. The V gene is TRBV3-1, the J gene TRBJ1-5; D ambiguous. Trimming took off 3 bases at V and 4 bases at J, with 10 bases between the two ends. This CDR3 contains 14 residues. CDR1 and CDR2 from the germline V gene are LGHDT and YNNKEL (reference sequence).

Many counts were recorded for this clonotype. J is TRBJ2-7 and V is TRBV6-2 or TRBV6-3; D possibly matches TRBD1 or TRBD2 (6 bases each). The CDR3 is 14 residues long. CDR1 and CDR2 (germline): MNHEY, SVGEGT. The V end was cut by 2 bases, the J end by 5 bases, with 13 bases between. In DNA form, the CDR3 reads TGTGCCAGCAGTTACAGTCAGGGGAGGAACGAGCAGTACTTC. As protein: CASSYSQGRNEQYF.

This clonotype was observed many times. The gene calls are TRBV28 and TRBJ2-4; D is unclear. Deletions cut 2 bases from V and 0 bases from J, with 5 bases between. Germline V gives CDR1 MDHEN, CDR2 SYDVKM. The CDR3 is made up of 14 amino acids. The CDR3 is CASSLRGAKNIQYF. DNA of the CDR3: TGTGCCAGCAGTTTACGAGGAGCCAAAAACATTCAGTACTTC.

In this sample, this clonotype turned up many times. V usage is TRBV4-1 and J usage is TRBJ1-5; D is possibly TRBD1 (6 bases). The CDR3 covers 17 residues. From germline, CDR1 is MGHRA and CDR2 YSYEKL. The V gene lost 0 bases and the J gene lost 2 bases, with 14 bases spanning the gap. This CDR3 reads CASSQETGLGGNQPQHF. CDR3 DNA: TGCGCCAGCAGCCAAGAAACAGGGTTGGGGGGCAATCAGCCCCAGCATTTT.

The sample holds a few counts of this clonotype. J is TRBJ2-3 and V is TRBV7-7; D remains unclear. The CDR3 spans 13 residues. The germline gives CDR1 SSHAT, CDR2 FNYEAQ (reference sequence). Trimming took 5 bases from V and 8 from J, leaving 14 bases between them. CDR3 sequence reads: CASSPWLSVTQYF. The CDR3 DNA reads as TGTGCCAGCAGCCCATGGCTCTCAGTTACGCAGTATTTT.

This clonotype appeared many times. This rearrangement joins TRBV5-1 to TRBJ2-1; D is uncertain. This CDR3 is built from 15 residues. Trimming cost V 4 bases and J 2 bases, with 13 bases left between them. Germline CDR1 is SGHRS and CDR2 is YFSETQ. This CDR3 is CASSKEAPTYNEQFF. CDR3 DNA sequence: TGCGCCAGCAGCAAAGAAGCGCCTACCTACAATGAGCAGTTCTTC.